Below, 27 T cell receptor beta chains from the same sample are listed, as sequenced in a study of blood T cell repertoires in COVID-19. Only in-frame clones appear in the TCRdb table, and some are missing; sequencing was by immunoSEQ multiplex PCR. This table holds fewer than 250,000 clones, roughly 83% found once. Sequencing was done on a sample of PBMCs or T cells enriched from blood (not recorded which). All receptors derive from a woman aged 45-60 years who had recovered from COVID-19.

This clone has a handful of counts. The chain uses TRBV6-2 or TRBV6-3 and TRBJ1-2; D gene unclear. The CDR3 runs to 13 residues. The germline CDR1 and CDR2 sequences are MNHEY and SVGEGT. V was trimmed by 6 bases and J by 2 bases, leaving 10 bases between them. CDR3 sequence: CASSPTANYGYTF. The DNA for the CDR3 is TGTGCCAGCAGCCCCACAGCAAACTATGGCTACACCTTC.

A word on this clone: The germline gene is not matched at one end of the junction; a read error may be the cause. This chain joins TRBV18 and TRBJ1-1; possible D gene TRBD1, 5 bases. Germline CDR1 and CDR2: KGHSH and LQKENI. The length of the CDR3 is 14 residues. CDR3 coding DNA: TGTGCCAGCTCGCCACCGGGGCAGAACACTGAAGCTTTCTTT. Translated, it gives CASSPPGQNTEAFF. Drawing the rest from reference TRBV18 and TRBJ1-1, the complete variable domain is NAGVMQNPRHLVRRRGQEARLRCSPMKGHSHVYWYRQLPEEGLKFMVYLQKENIIDESGMPKERFSAEFPKEGPSILRIQQVVRGDSAAYFCASSPPGQNTEAFFGQGTRLTVV.

The chain joins TRBV7-9 to TRBJ2-2, with 8 nucleotides matching TRBD2. Germline V CDR1 and CDR2: SEHNR, FQNEAQ (reference sequence). With V trimmed by 7 bases and J by 1 base, 5 bases remained unmatched. This CDR3 is 15 amino acids long. The CDR3 nucleotides read TGTGCCAGCAATGAAGCGGGGGTGAACACCGGGGAGCTGTTTTTT. It yields the protein CASNEAGVNTGELFF.

This clone was found a few times. The CDR3 region has the DNA TGTGCCAGCAGGCGGGCGGGAAACACCATATATTTT. Translated: CASRRAGNTIYF. The V call is TRBV28, the J call TRBJ1-3; D ambiguous. Trimming took 6 bases from V and 4 from J, leaving 7 bases between them. Germline V gene lookup returns CDR1 MDHEN and CDR2 SYDVKM. The CDR3 spans 12 residues.

This clone turned up a few times. The V gene is TRBV30, the J gene TRBJ2-3; no firm D call. V was clipped by 8 bases and J by 8 bases, with 14 bases between them. CDR3 length: 11 amino acids. CDR1 is GTSNPN, CDR2 SVGIG, per germline (reference sequence). CDR3 residues: CALRSAGTQYF. The CDR3 DNA is TGTGCCCTTCGTTCGGCAGGTACGCAGTATTTT.

The V and J genes are TRBV19 and TRBJ1-2, with D possibly matching TRBD1 (6 bases). CDR1 and CDR2 from the germline V gene are LNHDA and SQIVND (reference sequence). V lost 11 bases to trimming and J lost 1 base, with 11 bases between them. The CDR3 runs 12 residues. The CDR3 bases are TGTGCCTCGGGACAACTTAACTATGGCTACACCTTC. Protein sequence: CASGQLNYGYTF.

This clone was found a few times. This chain joins TRBV28 and TRBJ2-1, with 11 bases that match TRBD2. The CDR3 totals 15 residues. The V gene end was trimmed by 4 bases and the J gene end by 3 bases; junction bases not matched to a gene: 2. The germline CDR1 and CDR2 sequences are MDHEN and SYDVKM. Here the CDR3 DNA reads TGTGCCAGCAGTTCACTAGCGGGAGACTACAATGAGCAGTTCTTC. Protein: CASSSLAGDYNEQFF.

This chain uses TRBV7-8 with TRBJ2-7, with a possible D match to TRBD1 (5 bases). Trimming pared 1 base from V and 2 bases from J, leaving 9 bases between. The germline CDR1 and CDR2 sequences are SGHVS and FQNEAQ. This CDR3 has 14 amino acids. In DNA, the CDR3 is TGTGCCAGCAGCTTAGAAGAGGACACCTACGAGCAGTACTTC. Translating it yields CASSLEEDTYEQYF.

This rearrangement joins TRBV5-1 to TRBJ2-2, with D maybe TRBD1 (5 bases). The CDR3 is 16 residues long. V was shortened by 0 bases and J by 4 bases, with 13 bases between the two germline ends. The germline gives CDR1 SGHRS, CDR2 YFSETQ. The CDR3 sequence is CASSLVAGAVTGELFF. CDR3 nucleotide sequence: TGCGCCAGCAGCTTGGTAGCTGGGGCCGTCACCGGGGAGCTGTTTTTT.

This clone was counted once. The CDR3 sequence: CASRGTERLHYEQYF. Written as DNA, the CDR3 is TGTGCCAGCAGGGGGACAGAGCGTCTCCACTACGAGCAGTACTTC. The chain recombines TRBV6-5 with TRBJ2-7, with TRBD1 identical over 7 bases. V lost 6 bases to trimming and J lost 3 bases; unmatched junction nucleotides: 11. Germline V gene sequence: CDR1 MNHEY, CDR2 SVGAGI. The CDR3 spans 15 residues.

The chain recombines TRBV29-1 with TRBJ1-2; 7 positions match TRBD1. V was pared by 7 bases and J by 8 bases, with 10 bases of the junction left unmatched. Germline V gene lookup returns CDR1 SQVTM and CDR2 ANQGSEA. The CDR3 covers 12 residues. CDR3 DNA sequence: TGCAGCGCCCAGACAGGGCTCGGCGGCTACACCTTC. Its protein product is CSAQTGLGGYTF.

The chain couples TRBV15 to TRBJ1-2; the match to TRBD1 covers 8 bases. The V segment lost 0 bases and the J segment 4 bases; nucleotides outside the gene matches: 7. Germline V lookup: CDR1 LNHNV, CDR2 YYDKDF (reference sequence). CDR3 length: 16 residues. The CDR3 region has the DNA TGTGCCACCAGCAGAGAAGGACAGGGAACTTTCTATGGCTACACCTTC. Encoded protein: CATSREGQGTFYGYTF.

The chain carries TRBV19 and TRBJ2-1; 11 bases agree with TRBD1. The germline V gene encodes CDR1 LNHDA and CDR2 SQIVND (reference sequence). CDR3 length: 12 amino acids. After removal of 5 bases from V and 15 bases from J, the junction contained 6 bases not matched to a gene. The CDR3 sequence: CASSARTGGWFF. CDR3 in DNA: TGTGCCAGTAGTGCCCGGACAGGGGGCTGGTTCTTC.

This clone occurred once. CDR3 amino acids: CASSFDRGPRPQHF. The DNA of the CDR3 is TGTGCCAGTAGTTTTGACAGGGGGCCTAGGCCCCAGCATTTT. The chain links TRBV19 to TRBJ1-5, with 10 nucleotides matching TRBD1. V lost 5 bases, J lost 9 bases, and 7 bases stayed unmatched. In germline, CDR1 is LNHDA, CDR2 SQIVND (reference sequence). This CDR3 contains 14 residues.

The gene calls are TRBV7-8 and TRBJ2-1; 9 bases map to TRBD2. The CDR3 contains 15 residues. V was clipped by 4 bases and J by 9 bases; unmatched bases: 10. The germline CDR1 and CDR2 sequences are SGHVS and FQNEAQ. This CDR3 is CASSYLAGSSVEQFF. CDR3 in DNA: TGTGCCAGCAGCTACCTAGCGGGATCCTCGGTTGAGCAGTTCTTC. Complete variable domain (other parts from reference TRBV7-8 and TRBJ2-1): GAGVSQSPRYKVAKRGQDVALRCDPISGHVSLFWYQQALGQGPEFLTYFQNEAQLDKSGLPSDRFFAERPEGSVSTLKIQRTQQEDSAVYLCASSYLAGSSVEQFFGPGTRLTVL.

This chain uses TRBV19 with TRBJ1-5, with D possibly matching TRBD1 (5 bases). The CDR3 extends over 11 amino acids. V lost 9 bases and J lost 7, with 10 bases in between. Per germline, CDR1 LNHDA and CDR2 SQIVND (reference sequence). The CDR3 protein is CASARGQPQHF. In nucleotides, the CDR3 is TGTGCCAGCGCAAGGGGCCAGCCCCAGCATTTT.

The V and J genes are TRBV3-1 (or the pseudogene TRBV3-2) and TRBJ1-2, with 10 bases aligning to TRBD1. The germline gives CDR1 LGHDT, CDR2 YNNKEL (reference sequence). V lost 0 bases to trimming and J lost 13 bases; unmatched junction nucleotides: 8. The CDR3 extends over 14 amino acids. The CDR3 protein is CASSQETTGGRITF. The CDR3, as DNA: TGTGCCAGCAGCCAAGAAACGACAGGGGGCAGAATCACCTTC.

This chain links TRBV5-1 with TRBJ2-1; D could derive from TRBD1 or TRBD2 (6 bases each). This CDR3 is built from 14 residues. V lost 7 bases and J 4 bases, leaving 15 bases between the germline ends. CDR1 and CDR2 (germline): SGHRS, YFSETQ. The CDR3 bases are TGCGCCAGCGGGTTGGCGGGACAATACAATGAGCAGTTCTTC. This sequence encodes CASGLAGQYNEQFF.

CDR3 protein: CASSYGDTQYF. The CDR3 DNA follows: TGTGCCAGCAGCTACGGGGATACGCAGTATTTT. V gene TRBV11-3 combines with J gene TRBJ2-3; D unresolved. This CDR3 region has 11 residues. Per germline, CDR1 SGHNT and CDR2 YENEEA. V lost 4 bases and J 6 bases, leaving 5 bases between the germline ends.

The chain carries TRBV3-1 (or the pseudogene TRBV3-2) and TRBJ1-1; TRBD1 might be the D (6 bases). The ends were cut back, 4 bases at V and 7 bases at J, with 19 bases in the middle. Looked up from germline, CDR1 is LGHDT and CDR2 is YNNKEL (reference sequence). The CDR3 sequence is 15 residues long. This CDR3 reads CASSLPGHPRYEAFF. CDR3 sequence (DNA): TGTGCCAGCAGCCTTCCGGGACACCCACGTTATGAAGCTTTCTTT.

The chain links TRBV29-1 to TRBJ1-2, with D maybe TRBD1 (5 bases). The CDR3 length is 13 residues. The V end lost 6 bases, the J end lost 6 bases, and 17 bases lay between the germline ends. Germline CDR1 and CDR2: SQVTM and ANQGSEA. DNA of the CDR3: TGCAGCGTGGATCAGGGTATTACCGATGGCTACACCTTC. This sequence encodes CSVDQGITDGYTF. Together with reference TRBV29-1 and TRBJ1-2, the CDR3 gives the full variable domain: SAVISQKPSRDICQRGTSLTIQCQVDSQVTMMFWYRQQPGQSLTLIATANQGSEATYESGFVIDKFPISRPNLTFSTLTVSNMSPEDSSIYLCSVDQGITDGYTFGSGTRLTVV.

This chain connects TRBV5-1 to TRBJ1-5; D possibly corresponds to TRBD1 (5 bases). The V end was cut by 0 bases, the J end by 0 bases, with 10 bases between. The length of the CDR3 is 16 residues. Germline V gene data show CDR1 as SGHRS and CDR2 as YFSETQ. The CDR3 spells CASSLEPGISNQPQHF. The CDR3 bases are TGCGCCAGCAGCTTGGAACCAGGGATTAGCAATCAGCCCCAGCATTTT.

V and J are TRBV5-1 and TRBJ1-1, with no clear D. The CDR3 consists of 14 residues. Trimming left V 2 bases short and J 1 base short, with 9 bases between. Germline CDR1 reads SGHRS; CDR2 reads YFSETQ. CDR3 amino acids: CASSFVGENTEAFF. In DNA, the CDR3 is TGCGCCAGCAGCTTCGTAGGAGAGAACACTGAAGCTTTCTTT.

The rearrangement uses TRBV6-5 and TRBJ2-3, with 7 bases fitting TRBD2. The J segment lost 2 bases and the V segment lost 4 bases, leaving 9 bases of the junction unmatched. The CDR3 sequence is 16 residues long. Germline V gives CDR1 MNHEY, CDR2 SVGAGI. CDR3 region: CASSFTSSGPTDTQYF. The CDR3, as DNA: TGTGCCAGCAGTTTCACTTCTAGCGGCCCCACAGATACGCAGTATTTT.

The chain combines TRBV30 with TRBJ2-7; TRBD1 matches 8 bases. This CDR3 region has 15 residues. The V and J ends lost 0 bases and 3 bases, in that order; junction bases with no gene match: 7. CDR1 and CDR2 (germline): GTSNPN, SVGIG (reference sequence). The CDR3 DNA is TGTGCCTGGAGTGTCGGGACAGGCCCCTACTACGAGCAGTACTTC. Translation gives CAWSVGTGPYYEQYF.

The chain combines TRBV7-2 with TRBJ2-3; 9 positions match TRBD2. In germline, CDR1 is SGHTA, CDR2 FQGNSA. V trimming: 2 bases; J trimming: 5 bases; junction bases outside the gene matches: 5. CDR3 length: 15 amino acids. The DNA for the CDR3 is TGTGCCAGCAGCTTATCCCTAGCGGGGTTAGATACGCAGTATTTT. Its protein product is CASSLSLAGLDTQYF.

This sequence joins TRBV3-1 (or the pseudogene TRBV3-2) and TRBJ2-7, with TRBD1 matching 7 bases. Germline CDR1 LGHDT, CDR2 YNNKEL (reference sequence). The length of the CDR3 is 18 residues. With 4 bases clipped from V and 2 bases from J, the junction kept 17 bases outside the gene matches. This CDR3 is CASSLTRLAETGTYEQYF. Here the CDR3 DNA reads TGTGCCAGCAGCCTAACCCGGTTGGCCGAGACAGGGACCTACGAGCAGTACTTC.